The count of the clone carrying this TCR beta chain is one. Original handling: Amplification from reference gene primers served as the basis for estimated nucleated cell counts. The repertoire was sequenced with immunoSEQ multiplex PCR; TCRdb's copy has only in-frame clones and lacks some. Clone size and the V and J calls come from that table; the DNA yielded D and trimming. The sample has around 310,000 clones, 88% seen once. These data are taken from a study of blood T cell repertoires in COVID-19. Looking at the study overall: The origin of the acute and convalescent COVID-19 samples was the United States, Italy and Spain. T cells, B-cell-depleted T cells, or PBMCs supplied cDNA or gDNA.

The J segment lost 8 bases and the V segment lost 3 bases, leaving 5 bases of the junction unmatched. CDR1 is SGHDT, CDR2 YYEEEE, per germline. The CDR3 consists of 13 residues. The sequence was obtained from a woman in her forties or fifties with active or convalescent COVID-19. The sequencing sample was made of peripheral blood. This chain links TRBV5-6 with TRBJ1-2, with TRBD1 matching 9 bases. CDR3 nucleotide sequence: TGTGCCAGCAGCTCGACAGGGGGAAGGGGCTACACCTTC. It yields the protein CASSSTGGRGYTF.